These 16 T cell receptor beta chains were sequenced from one sample in a study. TCRdb reanalysed the RT-PCR reads using MiXCR and keeps one entry per CDR3 protein. The sample shows about 700,000 distinct CDR3 sequences, approximately 14% of them seen only once. The sample was memory CD4+ T cells from blood. These receptors were collected from a female donor in good health, serving as a healthy control.

The chain is built from TRBV29-1 and TRBJ2-5, with 7 bases aligning to TRBD2. V was clipped by 2 bases and J by 2 bases; unmatched bases: 5. The germline V gene has CDR1 SQVTM and CDR2 ANQGSEA. The CDR3 runs 14 residues. The CDR3 DNA reads TGCAGCGTTGAAATGGTCGGGGGGCAAGAGACCCAGTACTTC. It specifies CSVEMVGGQETQYF.

This clonotype has a count of ten or more. This sequence joins TRBV29-1 and TRBJ2-1; 11 nucleotides agree with TRBD2. CDR3 length equals 12 residues. Germline V gene lookup returns CDR1 SQVTM and CDR2 ANQGSEA. The ends lost 6 bases at V and 10 bases at J; junction bases unmatched: 5. CDR3 bases: TGCAGCGTGAGGGGACTAGCGGAAGAGCAGTTCTTC. This encodes CSVRGLAEEQFF.

This clonotype was recorded a few times. The V call is TRBV24-1, the J call TRBJ2-1; D is possibly TRBD2 (7 bases). Trimming took off 9 bases at V and 10 bases at J, with 24 bases between the two ends. There are 15 residues in the CDR3. CDR1 and CDR2 from the germline V gene are KGHDR and SFDVKD. CDR3 residues: CATAPREAPRGEQFF. DNA for the CDR3: TGTGCCACCGCCCCCCGGGAGGCCCCGAGGGGGGAGCAGTTCTTC.

The table lists this clonotype with many counts. The V call is TRBV6-5, the J call TRBJ1-1; no definite D call. CDR3 length: 13 amino acids. V was shortened by 6 bases and J by 2 bases, with 10 bases between the two germline ends. Looked up from germline, CDR1 is MNHEY and CDR2 is SVGAGI. CDR3 nucleotides: TGTGCCAGCAGGAACCCAGGTAACACTGAAGCTTTCTTT. Protein product: CASRNPGNTEAFF.

This clonotype turned up a few times. The chain carries TRBV4-1 and TRBJ1-4; D is unclear. This CDR3 contains 13 residues. V was pared by 0 bases and J by 14 bases, with 13 bases between. Germline V gene sequence: CDR1 MGHRA, CDR2 YSYEKL. The CDR3 protein is CASSQDRDRALFF. CDR3 coding DNA: TGCGCCAGCAGCCAAGATCGCGACCGGGCGCTGTTTTTT.

The V call is TRBV20-1, the J call TRBJ2-3; 8 bases fit TRBD2. The V segment lost 0 bases and the J segment 3 bases; nucleotides outside the gene matches: 5. The V gene's germline CDR1 is DFQATT and CDR2 SNEGSKA (reference sequence). The CDR3 loop spans 15 amino acids. The CDR3 DNA reads TGCAGTGCTAGAGACGGGGGGGCCGGGACAGATACGCAGTATTTT. Translating it yields CSARDGGAGTDTQYF.

This clonotype was seen repeatedly, ten times or more. The chain couples TRBV6-2 or TRBV6-3 to TRBJ2-7, with D uncertain. The V and J ends lost 0 bases and 3 bases respectively, with 6 bases between them. Germline assignment: CDR1 MNHEY and CDR2 SVGEGT. CDR3 length equals 13 residues. CDR3: CASSYSNIYEQYF. The CDR3 DNA reads TGTGCCAGCAGTTACTCGAATATCTACGAGCAGTACTTC.

The table lists this clonotype with a count of one. The rearrangement joins TRBV4-3 to TRBJ1-4; weak D call: TRBD1 (5 bases). Germline V gene data show CDR1 as LGHNA and CDR2 as YSLEER. CDR3 length: 15 residues. V gave up 4 bases and J gave up 8 bases, with 17 bases separating them. The chain's CDR3 is CASSPGMGEREKLFF. Here the CDR3 DNA reads TGCGCCAGCAGCCCGGGCATGGGGGAGCGGGAAAAACTGTTTTTT.

This sequence joins TRBV7-2 and TRBJ2-1, with 9 bases fitting TRBD2. Germline lookup yields CDR1 SGHTA and CDR2 FQGNSA. The CDR3 covers 17 residues. Trimming cost V 2 bases and J 8 bases; bases outside gene matches: 13. CDR3 nucleotide sequence: TGTGCCAGCAGCTTATACGGCGGGGGGGATTTTAGGGATGAGCAGTTCTTC. Encoded protein: CASSLYGGGDFRDEQFF.

This clonotype was observed a few times. The rearrangement joins TRBV24-1 to TRBJ2-3, with D perhaps matching TRBD2 (5 bases). This CDR3 spans 16 amino acids. Germline CDR1 KGHDR, CDR2 SFDVKD. Trimming cost V 4 bases and J 3 bases, with 16 bases left between them. This CDR3 reads CATSDTLQEVTDTQYF. CDR3 sequence (DNA): TGTGCCACCAGTGACACCCTTCAGGAGGTGACAGATACGCAGTATTTT.

This clonotype was seen at least ten times. Written as DNA, the CDR3 is TGCGCCAGCAGCTTGTCTGTGGGTCACTACGAGCAGTACTTC. Translation: CASSLSVGHYEQYF. The V gene is TRBV5-1, the J gene TRBJ2-7, with D unresolved. CDR3 length: 14 residues. With 1 base removed from V and 3 bases from J, the gap between germline ends came to 11 bases. Germline-derived CDR1 and CDR2 are SGHRS and YFSETQ.

J is TRBJ2-7 and V is TRBV27; 8 bases line up with TRBD1. The V gene's germline CDR1 is MNHEY and CDR2 SMNVEV (reference sequence). The J segment lost 7 bases and the V segment lost 2 bases, leaving 4 bases of the junction unmatched. The CDR3 totals 13 residues. This chain's CDR3 is CASSLIGQGEQYF. The CDR3 DNA sequence: TGTGCCAGCAGTTTAATTGGACAGGGAGAGCAGTACTTC.

The rearrangement links TRBV12-3 or TRBV12-4 to TRBJ2-1, with a tentative D call TRBD1 (5 bases). The CDR3 consists of 14 residues. V lost 3 bases to trimming and J lost 8 bases, with 14 bases between them. The CDR3 protein is CASSFAADTDEQFF. The CDR3 nucleotides are TGTGCCAGCAGTTTCGCCGCGGACACGGATGAGCAGTTCTTC.

This clonotype was seen ten or more times. The J gene is TRBJ2-5, the V gene TRBV9; possibly TRBD1 or TRBD2 for D (7 bases each). V lost 4 bases to trimming and J lost 9 bases, with 22 bases between them. Germline CDR1 SGDLS, CDR2 YYNGEE. This CDR3 region has 15 residues. Here the CDR3 reads CASSNQRGGGQSQYF. The CDR3 DNA sequence: TGTGCCAGCAGCAACCAGAGAGGGGGGGGACAGTCCCAGTACTTC.

This clonotype occurred many times. This sequence joins TRBV6-5 and TRBJ2-5; 13 bases line up with TRBD2. V was pared by 1 base and J by 3 bases, with 2 bases of the junction left unmatched. CDR3 length: 16 amino acids. Germline V CDR1 and CDR2: MNHEY, SVGAGI. Here the CDR3 DNA reads TGTGCCAGCAGTTACTTACTAGCGGGAGGGGAAGAGACCCAGTACTTC. It codes for CASSYLLAGGEETQYF.

The chain recombines TRBV20-1 with TRBJ2-5, with 8 bases matching TRBD2. Germline CDR1 and CDR2: DFQATT and SNEGSKA (reference sequence). The CDR3 is 15 amino acids. The V segment lost 0 bases and the J segment 3 bases; nucleotides outside the gene matches: 6. The DNA of the CDR3 is TGCAGTGCTAGAGACGGCAAGCGGGGGAAAGAGACCCAGTACTTC. Translation: CSARDGKRGKETQYF.